This entry describes one TCR beta chain. Its matching antigen is unknown. V trimming: 6 bases; J trimming: 2 bases; junction bases outside the gene matches: 0. The germline CDR1 and CDR2 sequences are KGHSH and LQKENI. The CDR3 is 13 amino acids. This sample is drawn from a study of T cell clonotyping in hematopoietic cell transplantation. Study-level findings and limits: Higher Inverse Simpson Index values in graft donor and pretransplant recipient predicted broader posttransplant TCR diversity. Recipient TCR diversity dropped after transplant; expanded clonotypes rose from day 30 to 180. At the given depth, recipient repertoires were over 95% de novo clonotypes.

Profiling relied on immunoSEQ multiplex PCR, and the TCRdb table lists in-frame clones only, not all of them. The repertoire includes about 9,500 clones, 93% of them detected once, and around 5.4% sits in the top ten. The sample was PBMCs, taken 100 days after allogeneic stem cell transplant. The sequence derives from a male patient in his fifties who had an allogeneic stem cell transplant from a related donor, so T cells may come from the graft donor. Some clones in this sample may be carry-over from other donors' samples. The chain employs TRBV18 and TRBJ2-7; 11 bases are shared with TRBD2. The CDR3 DNA reads as TGTGCCAGCTCGGGACTAGCGGCCTACGAGCAGTACTTC. This translates into CASSGLAAYEQYF.